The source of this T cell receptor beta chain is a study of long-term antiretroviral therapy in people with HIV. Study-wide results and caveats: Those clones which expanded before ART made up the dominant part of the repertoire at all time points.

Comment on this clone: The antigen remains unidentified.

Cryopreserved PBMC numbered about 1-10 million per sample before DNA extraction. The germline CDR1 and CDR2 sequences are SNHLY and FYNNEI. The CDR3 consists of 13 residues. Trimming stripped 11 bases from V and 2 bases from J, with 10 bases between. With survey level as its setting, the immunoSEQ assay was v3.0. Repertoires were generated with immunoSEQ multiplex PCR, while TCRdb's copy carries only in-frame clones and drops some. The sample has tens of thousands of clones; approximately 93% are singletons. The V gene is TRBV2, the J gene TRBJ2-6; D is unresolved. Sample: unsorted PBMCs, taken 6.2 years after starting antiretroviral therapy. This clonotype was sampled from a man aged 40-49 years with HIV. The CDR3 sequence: CAGRLPGANVLTF. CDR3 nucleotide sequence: TGTGCCGGCCGTCTCCCTGGGGCCAACGTCCTGACTTTC.